The T cell receptor (beta chain) under discussion was sequenced for a study of blood T cell repertoires in COVID-19 (dated by TCRdb to about 2020). Broadly, across the study: Recovered participants in ImmuneRACE Cohort 3 were defined as having two consecutive negative NP/OP PCR tests, clearance from a healthcare professional, or resolution of symptoms. Collaborator samples came from the United States, Italy and Spain and covered acute and convalescent phases of COVID-19. The prospective study material was composed of cDNA or gDNA derived from T cells, B-cell-depleted T cells, or PBMCs. The dataset comprised deeply sampled blood TCRbeta repertoires from subjects exposed to, actively infected with, or recovered from COVID-19. The repertoires were released in a freely available public database meant as a resource for research on the immune response to SARS-CoV-2. Samples came from the ongoing ImmuneRACE study (first 160 participants) plus 1,254 subjects from 6 global collaborators. Nearly every sample came with metadata listing a de-identified subject ID, COVID-19 status, age in years and sex. HLA class I and class II types, where available, came from metadata supplied by the sample provider rather than from assay-based typing. Overall results and qualifications from the work: How much clinical and demographic metadata was included differed by source and by participant, and the metadata was provided uncurated.

CDR1 and CDR2 were assigned from the germline V gene as SGHAT and FQNNGV. Its CDR3 holds 17 amino acids, cysteine through phenylalanine. The only DNA kept is the CDR3, 51 bases in frame from the first base. Trimming at the junction amounts to 6 bases on V and 2 bases on J, and the germline ends lie 20 bases apart. TCRbeta CDR3 regions were amplified from genomic DNA using the immunoSEQ Assay, a bias-controlled multiplex PCR. As for how the authors treated the data: The number of nucleated cells in each sample was estimated by amplification of reference gene primers within the assay. Sequence reads were collapsed and filtered to measure the absolute abundance of every unique TCRbeta CDR3 rearrangement. Productive Simpson clonality was computed per sample as the square root of Simpson's diversity index over productive rearrangements. TCRdb mirrors the immuneACCESS table, restricted to in-frame sequences. Some clones are absent from its copies; in checked studies, under half trace to an unresolved V gene, and the reason for the others is unknown. The V and J calls and clone size come from that table; D and trimming were worked out from the DNA. A total of about 140,000 clones appear in this sample, over 75% of them only once. The ten largest clones represent 3.9% of the sample.

A note on this clone: The target of this receptor is not known. Base qualities are missing; no much larger clone stands one base away.

Participants in the prospective study were enrolled through a virtual design, were aged about 18 to 90 years, and lived in about 25 United States geographic areas. Cohort assignment in the prospective study relied on participant-reported clinical history from a screening survey and a study questionnaire. Each participant in the prospective study had whole blood, serum and a nasopharyngeal or oropharyngeal swab collected by mobile phlebotomists. Prospective study participants could optionally give additional blood draws and questionnaires over an approximately two-month period. Prospective study blood samples were shipped either frozen or at room temperature before DNA extraction.

Sequences were obtained from PBMCs or T cells enriched from blood (not recorded which). The sequence derives from a man aged 50-59 years in a cohort exposed to, infected with or recovered from COVID-19 (not recorded which). Recombination connected TRBV11-2 to TRBJ2-4, with a tentative D gene TRBD2 over 5 matching bases. The DNA is TGTGCCAGCAGTTATCCTTATGGGGAGCCCACCAAAAACATTCAGTACTTC. This sequence encodes CASSYPYGEPTKNIQYF.